The 27 T cell receptor beta chains below all came from one sample that was sequenced in a study of T cell changes during pregnancy in multiple sclerosis (dated by TCRdb to about 2019). Library prep was done by the immunoSEQ multiplex PCR assay. Sourced from immuneACCESS, this table was stored by TCRdb with only in-frame sequences that have V and J called. A share of the clones is absent; for the studies checked, an unresolved V gene accounts for under half, and the remainder has no known explanation. In all, the sample holds 45,000 to 55,000 clones, and about 90% of those were seen once. Around 2% of the sample lies in the top ten. This specimen consisted of peripheral blood, obtained in the first trimester of pregnancy. The receptors originated from a female donor with multiple sclerosis, enrolled in a pregnancy study.

The genes are TRBV5-1 and TRBJ2-3; the match to TRBD1 covers 9 bases. Germline assignment: CDR1 SGHRS and CDR2 YFSETQ. J was trimmed by 1 base and V by 3 bases; bases with no gene match: 3. The CDR3 is made up of 15 amino acids. The CDR3 spells CASSSGTGRTDTQYF. Written as DNA, the CDR3 is TGCGCCAGCAGCTCTGGGACAGGGCGCACAGATACGCAGTATTTT.

The rearrangement links TRBV10-3 to TRBJ2-7, with TRBD2 matching 7 bases. Trimming took 8 bases from V and 0 from J; bases not matched to a gene: 10. Germline lookup yields CDR1 ENHRY and CDR2 SYGVKD. The CDR3 totals 15 residues. In DNA form, the CDR3 reads TGTGCCATCGGGGAGGGGCGGGGCCTCTCCTACGAGCAGTACTTC. It translates to CAIGEGRGLSYEQYF.

This clone appeared a few times. The rearrangement links TRBV30 to TRBJ2-1, with D perhaps matching TRBD2 (6 bases). The V gene's germline CDR1 is GTSNPN and CDR2 SVGIG (reference sequence). There are 11 residues in the CDR3. The V end lost 0 bases, the J end lost 12 bases, and 9 bases lay between the germline ends. Here the CDR3 reads CAWSVGRGQFF. Written as DNA, the CDR3 is TGTGCCTGGAGTGTTGGGCGGGGGCAGTTCTTC. Drawing the rest from reference TRBV30 and TRBJ2-1, the complete variable domain is SQTIHQWPATLVQPVGSPLSLECTVEGTSNPNLYWYRQAAGRGLQLLFYSVGIGQISSEVPQNLSASRPQDRQFILSSKKLLLSDSGFYLCAWSVGRGQFFGPGTRLTVL.

The V call is TRBV27, the J call TRBJ1-4; D not resolved. V was shortened by 6 bases and J by 3 bases, with 17 bases between the two germline ends. The germline gives CDR1 MNHEY, CDR2 SMNVEV (reference sequence). The CDR3 consists of 16 residues. This CDR3 reads CASSYPPGSPNEKLFF. The CDR3 DNA reads as TGTGCCAGCAGCTACCCCCCGGGAAGCCCTAATGAAAAACTGTTTTTT. The whole variable domain, remainder taken from reference TRBV27 and TRBJ1-4, is EAQVTQNPRYLITVTGKKLTVTCSQNMNHEYMSWYRQDPGLGLRQIYYSMNVEVTDKGDVPEGYKVSRKEKRNFPLILESPSPNQTSLYFCASSYPPGSPNEKLFFGSGTQLSVL.

The chain carries TRBV5-1 and TRBJ2-1, with 10 bases matching TRBD2. Germline V lookup: CDR1 SGHRS, CDR2 YFSETQ. J gave up 1 base and V 3 bases, and 4 bases lay outside the gene matches. The CDR3 sequence is 16 residues long. CDR3 sequence: CASSSAGGLSYNEQFF. Here the CDR3 DNA reads TGCGCCAGCAGCTCAGCGGGGGGGCTGTCCTACAATGAGCAGTTCTTC.

The chain uses TRBV2 and TRBJ1-6; TRBD1 aligns across 7 bases. Germline CDR1 reads SNHLY; CDR2 reads FYNNEI. The CDR3 is 15 residues long. V was pared by 6 bases and J by 0 bases, with 2 bases of the junction left unmatched. For the CDR3, the DNA is TGTGCCAGCAGGGGACAGAGCTCCTATAATTCACCCCTCCACTTT. Translating gives CASRGQSSYNSPLHF.

V usage is TRBV18 and J usage is TRBJ1-1; D is possibly TRBD1 (6 bases). In germline, CDR1 is KGHSH, CDR2 LQKENI. The germline V and J ends were trimmed by 2 bases and 11 bases, with 12 bases remaining between them. The CDR3 sequence is 12 residues long. CDR3 in DNA: TGTGCCAGCTCACCAGCCAGGGGCTCCGCTTTCTTT. Protein product: CASSPARGSAFF.

The gene calls are TRBV7-2 and TRBJ2-1; the match to TRBD2 covers 9 bases. V was pared by 4 bases and J by 0 bases, with 1 base of the junction left unmatched. CDR1 is SGHTA and CDR2 is FQGNSA in the germline V gene. This CDR3 is built from 15 residues. The CDR3 here is CASSSGLASYNEQFF. CDR3 bases: TGTGCCAGCAGCTCGGGACTAGCCTCCTACAATGAGCAGTTCTTC.

The chain recombines TRBV5-1 with TRBJ2-3, with 8 nucleotides matching TRBD1. The V gene's germline CDR1 is SGHRS and CDR2 YFSETQ. With V trimmed by 4 bases and J by 4 bases, 8 bases remained unmatched. The CDR3 contains 15 residues. The CDR3 loop is CASSLGQGGSDTQYF. In DNA, the CDR3 is TGCGCCAGCAGCCTCGGACAGGGCGGATCAGATACGCAGTATTTT.

V and J are TRBV4-2 and TRBJ2-2; TRBD2 matches 8 bases. V was pared by 4 bases and J by 3 bases, with 1 base of the junction left unmatched. Germline values: CDR1 LGHNA, CDR2 YNFKEQ. This CDR3 region has 14 residues. CDR3 coding DNA: TGTGCCAGCAGCCTCGGGGGGGACACCGGGGAGCTGTTTTTT. Translated: CASSLGGDTGELFF.

On this clone itself: Other DNA sequences of this sample code for an identical CDR3. J is TRBJ1-4 and V is TRBV30; 10 bases are shared with TRBD1. V was pared by 5 bases and J by 8 bases, with 11 bases of the junction left unmatched. CDR1 is GTSNPN, CDR2 SVGIG, per germline (reference sequence). CDR3 length equals 15 residues. The CDR3 sequence: CAWVTGTGAKEKLFF. The CDR3 DNA follows: TGTGCCTGGGTGACTGGGACAGGGGCGAAGGAAAAACTGTTTTTT. The whole variable domain, filled in from reference TRBV30 and TRBJ1-4, reads SQTIHQWPATLVQPVGSPLSLECTVEGTSNPNLYWYRQAAGRGLQLLFYSVGIGQISSEVPQNLSASRPQDRQFILSSKKLLLSDSGFYLCAWVTGTGAKEKLFFGSGTQLSVL.

The V call is TRBV5-1, the J call TRBJ1-3; D is unclear. CDR3 length: 16 residues. Germline-derived CDR1 and CDR2 are SGHRS and YFSETQ. Trimming shortened V by 0 bases and J by 0 bases, and 10 bases separated the two germline ends. CDR3 amino acids: CASSLDPLSSGNTIYF. CDR3 in DNA: TGCGCCAGCAGCTTGGACCCCCTGAGCTCTGGAAACACCATATATTTT.

This chain joins TRBV4-3 and TRBJ2-1; 9 nucleotides line up with TRBD1. Looked up from germline, CDR1 is LGHNA and CDR2 is YSLEER. V shed 4 bases and J 5 bases; nucleotides not matched to a gene: 9. This CDR3 region has 16 residues. This CDR3 reads CASSRLGTGINNEQFF. The CDR3 DNA sequence: TGCGCCAGCAGCCGCCTCGGGACAGGGATAAACAATGAGCAGTTCTTC.

The J gene is TRBJ2-2, the V gene TRBV27, with 7 bases identical to TRBD1. The germline CDR1 and CDR2 sequences are MNHEY and SMNVEV (reference sequence). The CDR3 runs 14 residues. J lost 7 bases, V lost 6 bases, and 8 bases had no gene match. CDR3 sequence: CASRQGREFGELFF. The CDR3 nucleotides read TGTGCCAGCAGACAGGGGCGCGAGTTCGGGGAGCTGTTTTTT.

The chain is built from TRBV6-1 and TRBJ1-6; D unclear. Germline V gives CDR1 MNHNS, CDR2 SASEGT. Between the trimmed V and J ends, which lost 4 bases and 7 bases, there was a span of 14 bases. This CDR3 is 15 amino acids long. The CDR3 DNA sequence: TGTGCCAGCAGTGTAAGCCCCACGGGGAATTCACCCCTCCACTTT. Its translation: CASSVSPTGNSPLHF.

The V gene is TRBV5-4, the J gene TRBJ2-3; a possible D gene is TRBD1 (6 bases). CDR3 length: 15 residues. V was clipped by 4 bases and J by 2 bases, with 14 bases between them. CDR1 is SGHNT, CDR2 YYREEE, per germline (reference sequence). CDR3 loop: CASSQGSGATDTQYF. CDR3 DNA: TGTGCCAGCAGCCAGGGGTCGGGCGCCACAGATACGCAGTATTTT. Complete variable domain (other parts from reference TRBV5-4 and TRBJ2-3): ETGVTQSPTHLIKTRGQQVTLRCSSQSGHNTVSWYQQALGQGPQFIFQYYREEENGRGNFPPRFSGLQFPNYSSELNVNALELDDSALYLCASSQGSGATDTQYFGPGTRLTVL.

The V gene is TRBV10-3, the J gene TRBJ2-1, with D perhaps TRBD2 (6 bases). Germline V gene lookup returns CDR1 ENHRY and CDR2 SYGVKD. This CDR3 comprises 14 residues. V was pared by 6 bases and J by 7 bases, with 16 bases between. Here the CDR3 DNA reads TGTGCCATCAGCGCCAGCGGAGGGGCAAATGAGCAGTTCTTC. As protein: CAISASGGANEQFF.

This clone occurred a few times. V is TRBV9 and J is TRBJ1-3, with D possibly TRBD1 on 6 matching bases. The CDR3 spans 15 residues. Looked up from germline, CDR1 is SGDLS and CDR2 is YYNGEE. Between the trimmed V and J ends, which lost 1 base and 4 bases, there was a span of 12 bases. CDR3 residues: CASSVSPGEGNTIYF. The CDR3 DNA reads TGTGCCAGCAGCGTATCACCAGGGGAAGGAAACACCATATATTTT. The variable domain in full, completed from reference TRBV9 and TRBJ1-3, reads DSGVTQTPKHLITATGQRVTLRCSPRSGDLSVYWYQQSLDQGLQFLIQYYNGEERAKGNILERFSAQQFPDLHSELNLSSLELGDSALYFCASSVSPGEGNTIYFGEGSWLTVV.

The V gene is TRBV2, the J gene TRBJ2-3; unclear D gene. The CDR3 is 14 residues long. Germline CDR1 is SNHLY and CDR2 is FYNNEI. The V gene lost 6 bases and the J gene lost 1 base, with 11 bases spanning the gap. CDR3 nucleotide sequence: TGTGCCAGCAGCCGCGTACTCCGCACAGATACGCAGTATTTT. It codes for CASSRVLRTDTQYF.

Here the CDR3 reads CASKGDTRNTGELFF. The CDR3 coding sequence is TGTGCCAGCAAGGGGGACACAAGAAACACCGGGGAGCTGTTTTTT. The rearrangement links TRBV2 to TRBJ2-2, with D perhaps matching TRBD1 (6 bases). The CDR3 has 15 residues. Per germline, CDR1 SNHLY and CDR2 FYNNEI. V was cut by 7 bases and J by 2 bases, with 14 bases left in between.

The genes are TRBV11-2 and TRBJ2-7; 10 bases align to TRBD1. V gave up 0 bases and J gave up 2 bases; unmatched junction bases: 7. The CDR3 extends over 17 amino acids. Germline V gene sequence: CDR1 SGHAT, CDR2 FQNNGV. The CDR3 DNA reads TGTGCCAGCAGCTTAGAACCCGACAGGGGGCCCACCTACGAGCAGTACTTC. Translating it yields CASSLEPDRGPTYEQYF.

V usage is TRBV5-4 and J usage is TRBJ2-3; TRBD2 might be the D (5 bases). This CDR3 is built from 14 residues. Trimming removed 0 bases at V and 0 bases at J, with 5 bases between. Germline V CDR1 and CDR2: SGHNT, YYREEE (reference sequence). CDR3 bases: TGTGCCAGCAGCTTGGAGCGGAGCACAGATACGCAGTATTTT. It specifies CASSLERSTDTQYF. Full variable domain (outside the CDR3, taken from reference TRBV5-4 and TRBJ2-3): ETGVTQSPTHLIKTRGQQVTLRCSSQSGHNTVSWYQQALGQGPQFIFQYYREEENGRGNFPPRFSGLQFPNYSSELNVNALELDDSALYLCASSLERSTDTQYFGPGTRLTVL.

This clone was counted a few times. The genes are TRBV30 and TRBJ1-1; no definite D call. There are 11 residues in the CDR3. The germline V gene has CDR1 GTSNPN and CDR2 SVGIG (reference sequence). Deletions cut 0 bases from V and 8 bases from J, with 7 bases between. CDR3 amino acids: CAWSVTGEAFF. DNA for the CDR3: TGTGCCTGGAGTGTAACCGGGGAAGCTTTCTTT. The full variable domain, rest sourced from reference TRBV30 and TRBJ1-1, is SQTIHQWPATLVQPVGSPLSLECTVEGTSNPNLYWYRQAAGRGLQLLFYSVGIGQISSEVPQNLSASRPQDRQFILSSKKLLLSDSGFYLCAWSVTGEAFFGQGTRLTVV.

The chain carries TRBV7-6 and TRBJ2-3; TRBD2 matches 8 bases. V lost 1 base to trimming and J lost 0 bases; unmatched junction nucleotides: 6. Germline assignment: CDR1 SGHVS and CDR2 FNYEAQ. The CDR3 is 17 amino acids. The CDR3 sequence is CASSLGELAESTDTQYF. In DNA, the CDR3 is TGTGCCAGCAGCTTAGGAGAACTAGCGGAGAGCACAGATACGCAGTATTTT.

The chain has TRBV6-1 and TRBJ1-5; 8 bases fit TRBD1. Germline CDR1 is MNHNS and CDR2 is SASEGT. CDR3 length: 14 residues. V lost 6 bases and J lost 10; bases outside the gene matches: 11. In DNA form, the CDR3 reads TGTGCCAGCAGCGCGTCGGGACAGGCCTCTCCCCAGCATTTT. Its protein product is CASSASGQASPQHF.

A single count supports this clone. The chain links TRBV9 to TRBJ2-1; 9 nucleotides align to TRBD2. CDR3 length equals 18 residues. V shed 2 bases, J shed 4 bases, and the junction held 13 bases outside the gene matches. Per germline, CDR1 SGDLS and CDR2 YYNGEE. CDR3 sequence reads: CASSVRFLAGAGYNEQFF. CDR3 DNA sequence: TGTGCCAGCAGCGTGCGATTCTTAGCGGGGGCGGGGTACAATGAGCAGTTCTTC.

This clone was found a few times. This chain connects TRBV2 to TRBJ1-2; 8 bases align to TRBD1. Germline CDR1 SNHLY, CDR2 FYNNEI. J lost 3 bases, V lost 1 base, and 4 bases had no gene match. The CDR3 totals 15 residues. The chain's CDR3 is CASSEGAGGYYGYTF. CDR3 nucleotide sequence: TGTGCCAGCAGTGAAGGGGCAGGGGGCTACTATGGCTACACCTTC.